The clone carrying this T cell receptor (beta chain) is a singleton in its sample. CDR1 and CDR2 (germline): LNHDA, SQIVND (reference sequence). V lost 6 bases to trimming and J lost 5 bases, with 10 bases between them. This CDR3 comprises 13 residues. The sample is drawn from a study of blood T cell repertoires in COVID-19. TCRdb keeps only in-frame clones here, not all; method: immunoSEQ multiplex PCR. The sample has a few hundred thousand clones; 80% to 90% are singletons. This chain connects TRBV19 to TRBJ1-4, with D perhaps TRBD1 (5 bases). Sequencing was performed on PBMCs or T cells enriched from blood (not recorded which). This clonotype originated in a woman aged 30 to 39 who had been exposed to COVID-19. The CDR3 nucleotides are TGTGCCAGTAGACAGGTGGGGAATGAAAAACTGTTTTTT. Its translation is CASRQVGNEKLFF.